Each of the 8 T cell receptor beta chains below was sequenced from the same sample in a study of T cells after yellow fever vaccination. TCRdb independently ran MiXCR on the 5' RACE reads; one entry per CDR3 protein. The profile shows some 350,000 distinct CDR3 sequences, roughly 10% of them singletons. The sample in question was PBMCs, obtained on the day of the first yellow fever vaccination. The source of these receptors is a man aged 18 to 35 who received the YFV17D yellow fever vaccine.

The V gene is TRBV10-3, the J gene TRBJ2-5, with D possibly TRBD2 on 6 matching bases. Trimming took 6 bases from V and 1 from J, leaving 15 bases between them. The V gene's germline CDR1 is ENHRY and CDR2 SYGVKD. The CDR3 spans 15 residues. The CDR3 nucleotides read TGTGCCATCAGCGACGGGGGTAAATCCCAAGAGACCCAGTACTTC. This sequence encodes CAISDGGKSQETQYF.

The chain uses TRBV7-3 and TRBJ1-2; maybe TRBD1 (5 bases). V dropped 4 bases and J dropped 7 bases, with 10 bases sitting between them. CDR3 length: 12 amino acids. From germline, CDR1 is SGHTA and CDR2 FQGTGA. CDR3 amino acids: CASSSGASGYTF. In nucleotides, the CDR3 is TGTGCCAGCAGCTCCGGGGCAAGTGGCTACACCTTC.

This clonotype was counted only a few times. V is TRBV6-1 and J is TRBJ2-1; a weak D match, TRBD2 (6 bases). Deletions cut 6 bases from V and 2 bases from J, with 14 bases between. This CDR3 is built from 15 residues. Germline loops: CDR1 MNHNS, CDR2 SASEGT. CDR3 region: CASRPMGGTYNEQFF. For the CDR3, the DNA is TGTGCCAGCAGACCCATGGGGGGTACCTACAATGAGCAGTTCTTC.

This clonotype was found once. The chain employs TRBV4-1 and TRBJ2-3; D is ambiguous. Germline-derived CDR1 and CDR2 are MGHRA and YSYEKL. V was cut by 2 bases and J by 5 bases, with 11 bases left in between. There are 14 residues in the CDR3. The CDR3 is CASSQPSSGDTQYF. The CDR3, as DNA: TGCGCCAGCAGCCAACCATCCTCCGGAGATACGCAGTATTTT.

This clonotype has a handful of counts. The V and J genes are TRBV28 and TRBJ2-7; a possible D gene is TRBD1 (6 bases). The germline CDR1 and CDR2 sequences are MDHEN and SYDVKM. V was pared by 7 bases and J by 7 bases, with 20 bases between. The CDR3 contains 14 residues. The CDR3 DNA reads TGTGCCAGCATCTCCAGGGGCAGGGGCGAGGAGCAGTACGTC. Protein: CASISRGRGEEQYV.

The sample holds many counts of this clonotype. The J gene is TRBJ1-1, the V gene TRBV5-6; TRBD1 aligns across 8 bases. The CDR3 totals 17 residues. Germline loops: CDR1 SGHDT, CDR2 YYEEEE. Losses at the gene ends were 3 bases for V and 1 base for J; bases not matched to a gene: 11. The CDR3 region has the DNA TGTGCCAGCAGCTCAGTTAAACAGGGGGAAAAGAACACTGAAGCTTTCTTT. Translated, it gives CASSSVKQGEKNTEAFF.

There are a few counts of this clonotype. The V call is TRBV7-2, the J call TRBJ2-7; D is undetermined. Trimming stripped 0 bases from V and 1 base from J, with 10 bases between. Germline CDR1 is SGHTA and CDR2 is FQGNSA. The length of the CDR3 is 15 residues. For the CDR3, the DNA is TGTGCCAGCAGCTTAGCTCATTCGGGTTCCTACGAGCAGTACTTC. Translating it yields CASSLAHSGSYEQYF. Full variable domain (remainder filled in from reference TRBV7-2 and TRBJ2-7): GAGVSQSPSNKVTEKGKDVELRCDPISGHTALYWYRQSLGQGLEFLIYFQGNSAPDKSGLPSDRFSAERTGGSVSTLTIQRTQQEDSAVYLCASSLAHSGSYEQYFGPGTRLTVT.

This clonotype showed up just a few times. The V and J genes are TRBV29-1 and TRBJ1-2; D remains unclear. V lost 8 bases, J lost 8 bases, and 21 bases lay in between. This CDR3 is 13 amino acids long. Germline CDR1 and CDR2: SQVTM and ANQGSEA. The CDR3 reads CSYLRVMSWGYTF. Written as DNA, the CDR3 is TGCAGCTACTTGCGGGTTATGTCTTGGGGCTACACCTTC.